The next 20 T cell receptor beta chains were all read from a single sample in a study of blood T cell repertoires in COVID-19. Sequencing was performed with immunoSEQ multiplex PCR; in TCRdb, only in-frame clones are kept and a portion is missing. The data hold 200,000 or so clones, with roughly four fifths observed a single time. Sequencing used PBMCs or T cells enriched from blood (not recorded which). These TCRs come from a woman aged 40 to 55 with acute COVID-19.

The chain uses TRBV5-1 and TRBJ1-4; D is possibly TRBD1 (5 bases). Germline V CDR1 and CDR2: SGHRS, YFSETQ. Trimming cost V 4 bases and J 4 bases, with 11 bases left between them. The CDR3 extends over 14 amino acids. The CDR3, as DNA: TGCGCCAGCAGCCCAGACAGCTTTAATGAAAAACTGTTTTTT. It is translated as CASSPDSFNEKLFF.

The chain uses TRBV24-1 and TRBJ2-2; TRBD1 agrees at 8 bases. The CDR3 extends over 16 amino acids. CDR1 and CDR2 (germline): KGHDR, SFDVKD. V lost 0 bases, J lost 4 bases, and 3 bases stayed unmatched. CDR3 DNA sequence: TGTGCCACCAGTGATTTGACAGGGGGGCTCACCGGGGAGCTGTTTTTT. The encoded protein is CATSDLTGGLTGELFF.

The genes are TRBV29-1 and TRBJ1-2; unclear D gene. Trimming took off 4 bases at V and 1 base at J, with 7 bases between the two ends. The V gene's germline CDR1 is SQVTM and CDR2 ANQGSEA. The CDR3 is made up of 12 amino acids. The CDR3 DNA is TGCAGCGTTGTCCGGGATAACTATGGCTACACCTTC. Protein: CSVVRDNYGYTF.

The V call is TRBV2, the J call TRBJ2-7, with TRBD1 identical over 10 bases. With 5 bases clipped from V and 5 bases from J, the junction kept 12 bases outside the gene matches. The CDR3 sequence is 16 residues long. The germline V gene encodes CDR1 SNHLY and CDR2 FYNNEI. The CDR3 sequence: CASSPLPGQGTDEQYF. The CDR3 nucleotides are TGTGCCAGCAGTCCCCTCCCGGGACAGGGGACGGACGAGCAGTACTTC.

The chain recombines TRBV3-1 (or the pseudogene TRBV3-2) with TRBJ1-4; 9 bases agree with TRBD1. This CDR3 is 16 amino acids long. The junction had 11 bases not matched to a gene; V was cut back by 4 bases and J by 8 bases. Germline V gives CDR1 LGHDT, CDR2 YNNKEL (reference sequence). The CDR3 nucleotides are TGTGCCAGCAGCCCGCACCCGACAGGGGGGAGGGAAAAACTGTTTTTT. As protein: CASSPHPTGGREKLFF.

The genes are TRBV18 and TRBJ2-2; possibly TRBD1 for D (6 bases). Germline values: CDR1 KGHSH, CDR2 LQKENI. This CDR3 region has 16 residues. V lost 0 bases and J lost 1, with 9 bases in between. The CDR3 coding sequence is TGTGCCAGCTCACCACCGCAGGGGAGGAACACCGGGGAGCTGTTTTTT. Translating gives CASSPPQGRNTGELFF.

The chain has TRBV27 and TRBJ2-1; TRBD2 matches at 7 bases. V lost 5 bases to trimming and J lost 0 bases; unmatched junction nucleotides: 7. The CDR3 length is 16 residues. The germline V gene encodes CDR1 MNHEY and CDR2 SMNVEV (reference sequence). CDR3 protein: CASSTGQRGSYNEQFF. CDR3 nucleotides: TGTGCCAGCAGTACTGGGCAGCGGGGCTCCTACAATGAGCAGTTCTTC.

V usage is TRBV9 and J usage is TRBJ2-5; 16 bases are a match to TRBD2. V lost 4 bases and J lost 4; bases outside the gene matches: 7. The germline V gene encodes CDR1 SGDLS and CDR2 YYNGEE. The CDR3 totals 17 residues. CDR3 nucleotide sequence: TGTGCCAGCAGCCCCGGGACTAGCGGGGGGGCCGGAGAGACCCAGTACTTC. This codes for CASSPGTSGGAGETQYF. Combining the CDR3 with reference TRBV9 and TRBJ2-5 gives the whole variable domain DSGVTQTPKHLITATGQRVTLRCSPRSGDLSVYWYQQSLDQGLQFLIQYYNGEERAKGNILERFSAQQFPDLHSELNLSSLELGDSALYFCASSPGTSGGAGETQYFGPGTRLLVL.

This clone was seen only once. The CDR3 spells CASGGRDRYGYTF. In DNA form, the CDR3 reads TGTGCCAGCGGGGGCAGGGATCGGTATGGCTACACCTTC. The J gene is TRBJ1-2, the V gene TRBV5-8; a weak D match, TRBD1 (6 bases). This CDR3 comprises 13 residues. V was trimmed by 7 bases and J by 5 bases, leaving 15 bases between them. Germline values: CDR1 SGHTS, CDR2 YDEGEE.

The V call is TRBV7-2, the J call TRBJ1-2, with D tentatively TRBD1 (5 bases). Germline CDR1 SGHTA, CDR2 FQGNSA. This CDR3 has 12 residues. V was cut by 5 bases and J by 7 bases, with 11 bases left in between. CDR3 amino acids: CASSRGVFGYTF. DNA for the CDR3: TGTGCCAGCAGCCGGGGGGTTTTTGGCTACACCTTC.

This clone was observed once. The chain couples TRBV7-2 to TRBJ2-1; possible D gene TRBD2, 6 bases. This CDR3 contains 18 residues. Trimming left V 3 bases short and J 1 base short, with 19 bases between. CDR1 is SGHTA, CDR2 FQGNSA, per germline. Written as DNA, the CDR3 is TGTGCCAGCAGCTTCGTGGGAGGAAGGGTGGCGTCCTACAATGAGCAGTTCTTC. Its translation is CASSFVGGRVASYNEQFF.

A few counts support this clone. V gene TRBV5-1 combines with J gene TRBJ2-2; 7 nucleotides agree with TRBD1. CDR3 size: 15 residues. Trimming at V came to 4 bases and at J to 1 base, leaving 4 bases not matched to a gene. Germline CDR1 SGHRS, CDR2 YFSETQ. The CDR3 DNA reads TGCGCCAGCAGCACGGGACAGCGGAACACCGGGGAGCTGTTTTTT. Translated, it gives CASSTGQRNTGELFF.

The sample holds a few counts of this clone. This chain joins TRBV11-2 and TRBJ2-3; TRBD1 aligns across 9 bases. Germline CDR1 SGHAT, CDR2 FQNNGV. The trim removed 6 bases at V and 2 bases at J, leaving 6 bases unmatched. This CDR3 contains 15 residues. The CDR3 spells CASSWGQGYTDTQYF. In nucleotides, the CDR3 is TGTGCCAGCAGTTGGGGACAGGGCTACACAGATACGCAGTATTTT.

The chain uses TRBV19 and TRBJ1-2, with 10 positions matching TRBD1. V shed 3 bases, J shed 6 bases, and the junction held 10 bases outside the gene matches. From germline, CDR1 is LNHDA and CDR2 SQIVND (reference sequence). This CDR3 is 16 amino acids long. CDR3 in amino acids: CASSIGTGASPNGYTF. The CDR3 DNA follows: TGTGCCAGTAGTATCGGGACAGGGGCTTCCCCTAATGGCTACACCTTC. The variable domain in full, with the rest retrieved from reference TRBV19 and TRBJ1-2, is DGGITQSPKYLFRKEGQNVTLSCEQNLNHDAMYWYRQDPGQGLRLIYYSQIVNDFQKGDIAEGYSVSREKKESFPLTVTSAQKNPTAFYLCASSIGTGASPNGYTFGSGTRLTVV.

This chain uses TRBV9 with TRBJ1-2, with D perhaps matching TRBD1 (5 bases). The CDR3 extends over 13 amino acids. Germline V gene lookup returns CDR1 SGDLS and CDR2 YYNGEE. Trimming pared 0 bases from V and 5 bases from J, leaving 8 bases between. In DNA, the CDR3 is TGTGCCAGCAGCGTAGCGGGACTATATGGCTACACCTTC. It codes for CASSVAGLYGYTF.

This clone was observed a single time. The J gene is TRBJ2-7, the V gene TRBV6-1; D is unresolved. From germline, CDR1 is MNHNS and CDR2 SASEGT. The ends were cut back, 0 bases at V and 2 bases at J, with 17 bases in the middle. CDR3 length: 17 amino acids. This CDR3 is CASSEAFVVGSPYEQYF. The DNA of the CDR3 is TGTGCCAGCAGTGAAGCTTTCGTCGTTGGTAGCCCCTACGAGCAGTACTTC.

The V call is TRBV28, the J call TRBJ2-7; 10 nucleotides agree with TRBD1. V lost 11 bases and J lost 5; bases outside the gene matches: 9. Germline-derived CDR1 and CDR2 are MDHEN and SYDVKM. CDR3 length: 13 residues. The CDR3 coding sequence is TGTGCCGGAGGACAGGGGGGTAAGGACGAGCAGTACTTC. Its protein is CAGGQGGKDEQYF.

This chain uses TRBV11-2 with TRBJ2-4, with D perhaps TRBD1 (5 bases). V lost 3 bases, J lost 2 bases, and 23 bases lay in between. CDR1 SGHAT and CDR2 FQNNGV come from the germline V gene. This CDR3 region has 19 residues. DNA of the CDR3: TGTGCCAGCAGCTTGGTTCCGCTCAGGGCGGACACCACCAAAAACATTCAGTACTTC. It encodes CASSLVPLRADTTKNIQYF.

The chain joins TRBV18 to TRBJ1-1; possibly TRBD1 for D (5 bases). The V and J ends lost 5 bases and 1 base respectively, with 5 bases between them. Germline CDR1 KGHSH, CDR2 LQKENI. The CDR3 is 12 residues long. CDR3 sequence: CASSTGNTEAFF. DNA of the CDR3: TGTGCCAGCTCAACAGGGAACACTGAAGCTTTCTTT.

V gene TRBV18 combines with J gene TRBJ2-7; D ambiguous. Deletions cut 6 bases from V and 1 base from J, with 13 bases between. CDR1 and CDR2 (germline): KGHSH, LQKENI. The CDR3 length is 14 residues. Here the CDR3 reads CASSPLVTSYEQYF. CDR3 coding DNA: TGTGCCAGCTCGCCGCTAGTGACGTCCTACGAGCAGTACTTC. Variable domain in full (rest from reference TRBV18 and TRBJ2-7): NAGVMQNPRHLVRRRGQEARLRCSPMKGHSHVYWYRQLPEEGLKFMVYLQKENIIDESGMPKERFSAEFPKEGPSILRIQQVVRGDSAAYFCASSPLVTSYEQYFGPGTRLTVT.